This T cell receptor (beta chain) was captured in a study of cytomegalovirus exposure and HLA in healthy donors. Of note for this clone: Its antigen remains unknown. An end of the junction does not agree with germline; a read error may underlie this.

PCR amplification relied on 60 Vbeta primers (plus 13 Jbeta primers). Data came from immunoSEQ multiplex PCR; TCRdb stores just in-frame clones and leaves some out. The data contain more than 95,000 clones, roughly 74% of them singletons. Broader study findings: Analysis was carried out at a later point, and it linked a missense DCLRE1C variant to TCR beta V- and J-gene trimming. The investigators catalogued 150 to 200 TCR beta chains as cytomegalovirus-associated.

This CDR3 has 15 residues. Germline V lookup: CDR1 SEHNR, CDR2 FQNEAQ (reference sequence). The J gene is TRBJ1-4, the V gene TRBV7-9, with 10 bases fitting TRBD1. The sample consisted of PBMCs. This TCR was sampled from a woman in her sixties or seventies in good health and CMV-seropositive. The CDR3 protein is CSSSSEGQGFSELFF. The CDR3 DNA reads TGTTCCAGCAGCTCTGAGGGACAGGGGTTTTCGGAACTGTTTTTT.